This T cell receptor (beta chain) was obtained from a study of blood T cells in healthy people across ages. V dropped 0 bases and J dropped 2 bases, with 8 bases sitting between them. Germline CDR1 and CDR2: SGHAT and FQNNGV. The CDR3 is 15 amino acids. Combining a sample-barcoded 5' primer with a J-beta primer mix, a second PCR ran for roughly 6 to 12 cycles. Each CDR3 protein gets one entry after TCRdb re-called the 5' RACE reads with MiXCR. The sample includes 1.5 million or so distinct CDR3 sequences, approximately 43% of them seen just once. The chain employs TRBV11-2 and TRBJ2-1; D gene ambiguous. The clonotype was recovered from a woman between 18 and 30 years old in good health. Source material: blood. CDR3 loop: CASSLDAGPYNEQFF. DNA of the CDR3: TGTGCCAGCAGCTTAGACGCAGGCCCCTACAATGAGCAGTTCTTC.